Sequencing of this TCR beta chain was carried out in a study of blood T cells in healthy people across ages. Study-level findings and limits: Long-lived and aged donors differed, with more naive CD4+ cells and higher diversity in the long-lived.

A minimum of 5.5 micrograms of total RNA was extracted per sample. Concerning this clonotype: Its antigen is not known.

Through a sample-barcoded 5' primer and a J-beta primer mix, a second PCR was run for roughly 6 to 12 cycles. Tags on each cDNA molecule came from a template-switch adaptor with 12 random nucleotides. In TCRdb, the 5' RACE reads were re-called with MiXCR into one record per CDR3 protein. The sample carries about 760,000 distinct CDR3 sequences, roughly three fifths recorded once. The CDR3 covers 13 residues. Trimming removed 5 bases from V and 0 bases from J; junction bases left unmatched: 3. The germline CDR1 and CDR2 sequences are DFQATT and SNEGSKA (reference sequence). Specimen: blood. This receptor was obtained from a man aged 40-55 years in good health. The V call is TRBV20-1, the J call TRBJ2-5; 7 bases fit TRBD2. CDR3 DNA sequence: TGCAGTGCTCCGGGAGGACACCAAGAGACCCAGTACTTC. It translates to CSAPGGHQETQYF.